These T cell receptor beta chains were read from a single sample in a study of graft-versus-host responses after intestinal transplantation. Assay used: immunoSEQ multiplex PCR; TCRdb lists only in-frame clones, some missing. The table records about 120,000 clones, approximately 90% of them present only once. These receptors are not linked to any known antigen. The input for sequencing was unstimulated CD4+ T cells sorted from spleen or lymph node cells, taken before intestinal transplant. Every receptor here comes from a human donor who received an intestinal transplant. Each CDR3 is given with its conserved first and last residue. The D gene is left open where the match is weak.

d_gene: NA
v_gene: TRBV6-4
j_gene: TRBJ2-5
CDR3aa: CASILLRGKETQYF

d_gene: NA
v_gene: TRBV29-1
j_gene: TRBJ2-2
CDR3aa: CSAHAGAPGELFF

d_gene: TRBD2
v_gene: TRBV5-1
j_gene: TRBJ2-2
CDR3aa: CASTLAGGPTGELFF

d_gene: TRBD1
v_gene: TRBV6-5
j_gene: TRBJ2-2
CDR3aa: CASSYSTGGTGELFF

d_gene: NA
v_gene: TRBV21-1
j_gene: TRBJ2-3
CDR3aa: CASSKRGGNTDTQYF

d_gene: TRBD2
v_gene: TRBV15
j_gene: TRBJ2-7
CDR3aa: CATSRLAGAYEQYF

d_gene: NA
v_gene: TRBV5-4
j_gene: TRBJ2-6
CDR3aa: CASSSRTAPSGANVLTF

d_gene: TRBD2
v_gene: TRBV4-2
j_gene: TRBJ2-3
CDR3aa: CASSSRTSGRADTQYF

d_gene: TRBD2
v_gene: TRBV30
j_gene: TRBJ2-1
CDR3aa: CAWSVLLAGYNEQFF

d_gene: NA
v_gene: TRBV20-1
j_gene: TRBJ1-2
CDR3aa: CSARSPHGYTF

d_gene: NA
v_gene: TRBV6-6
j_gene: TRBJ2-7
CDR3aa: CASSHLGAAYEQYF

d_gene: TRBD1
v_gene: TRBV28
j_gene: TRBJ1-5
CDR3aa: CASSSGQYSNQPQHF

d_gene: TRBD1
v_gene: TRBV30
j_gene: TRBJ1-1
CDR3aa: CAWSVQGDRAFF

d_gene: TRBD1
v_gene: TRBV6-1
j_gene: TRBJ2-7
CDR3aa: CASRREDRGAYEQYF

d_gene: TRBD1
v_gene: TRBV30
j_gene: TRBJ2-2
CDR3aa: CAWTGGITGELFF

d_gene: NA
v_gene: TRBV6-5
j_gene: TRBJ2-1
CDR3aa: CASSYGRYNEQFF

d_gene: TRBD1
v_gene: TRBV2
j_gene: TRBJ1-3
CDR3aa: CASRTNRGHPGNTIYF

d_gene: NA
v_gene: TRBV15
j_gene: TRBJ2-5
CDR3aa: CATSRGRGGETQYF

d_gene: TRBD1
v_gene: TRBV11-2
j_gene: TRBJ2-1
CDR3aa: CASSFTGGGYNEQFF

d_gene: NA
v_gene: TRBV6-5
j_gene: TRBJ1-2
CDR3aa: CASSYSLGEDYGYTF

d_gene: NA
v_gene: TRBV15
j_gene: TRBJ2-5
CDR3aa: CATSKASGLETQYF

d_gene: NA
v_gene: TRBV7-9
j_gene: TRBJ1-1
CDR3aa: CASSLGGLNTEAFF

d_gene: TRBD1
v_gene: TRBV27
j_gene: TRBJ1-2
CDR3aa: CASRTGGVGYTF

d_gene: NA
v_gene: TRBV10-3
j_gene: TRBJ2-1
CDR3aa: CAISGGVYNEQFF

d_gene: TRBD1
v_gene: TRBV27
j_gene: TRBJ1-5
CDR3aa: CASSLDRGNQPQHF

d_gene: TRBD2
v_gene: TRBV7-9
j_gene: TRBJ2-1
CDR3aa: CASSSSGGSNEQFF

d_gene: TRBD1
v_gene: TRBV5-8
j_gene: TRBJ1-1
CDR3aa: CASSHRDRAMNTEAFF

d_gene: TRBD2
v_gene: TRBV11-2
j_gene: TRBJ2-1
CDR3aa: CASSLGLAENEQFF

d_gene: NA
v_gene: TRBV7-9
j_gene: TRBJ1-1
CDR3aa: CASSSYGSTGNTEAFF

d_gene: TRBD1
v_gene: TRBV2
j_gene: TRBJ1-2
CDR3aa: CASSPQGNYGYTF

d_gene: NA
v_gene: TRBV30
j_gene: TRBJ2-2
CDR3aa: CAWVIGRELFF

d_gene: TRBD1
v_gene: TRBV12-5
j_gene: TRBJ1-2
CDR3aa: CASGFLGQVNYGYTF

d_gene: TRBD2
v_gene: TRBV5-1
j_gene: TRBJ2-5
CDR3aa: CASSLGGLAGKETQYF

d_gene: NA
v_gene: TRBV30
j_gene: TRBJ2-5
CDR3aa: CAWSSQRGTQYF

d_gene: NA
v_gene: TRBV9
j_gene: TRBJ1-5
CDR3aa: CASSVDINQPQHF

d_gene: NA
v_gene: TRBV2
j_gene: TRBJ1-2
CDR3aa: CASSPRRGASFYGYTF

d_gene: NA
v_gene: TRBV11-1
j_gene: TRBJ2-1
CDR3aa: CASSFRSSYNEQFF

d_gene: TRBD1
v_gene: TRBV28
j_gene: TRBJ2-4
CDR3aa: CASSLWGRGSGKNIQYF

d_gene: TRBD1
v_gene: TRBV7-9
j_gene: TRBJ1-3
CDR3aa: CASSPWTGGSSNGNTIYF

d_gene: NA
v_gene: TRBV5-1
j_gene: TRBJ2-3
CDR3aa: CASSLSVEADTQYF

d_gene: TRBD1
v_gene: TRBV2
j_gene: TRBJ1-2
CDR3aa: CASSDLQGASNYGYTF

d_gene: TRBD1
v_gene: TRBV10-2
j_gene: TRBJ2-7
CDR3aa: CASSEARPGQGLYEQYF

d_gene: TRBD1
v_gene: TRBV2
j_gene: TRBJ1-2
CDR3aa: CASRPDRDYGYTF

d_gene: TRBD2
v_gene: TRBV2
j_gene: TRBJ2-1
CDR3aa: CASRTRLAGRYNEQFF

d_gene: TRBD2
v_gene: TRBV27
j_gene: TRBJ2-5
CDR3aa: CASSYIRLAGVETQYF

d_gene: NA
v_gene: TRBV28
j_gene: TRBJ2-4
CDR3aa: CASSSVSFGVGNIQYF

d_gene: NA
v_gene: TRBV28
j_gene: TRBJ1-1
CDR3aa: CASQTGPPNTEAFF

d_gene: NA
v_gene: TRBV28
j_gene: TRBJ1-2
CDR3aa: CASSFGWASPGYTF

d_gene: TRBD1
v_gene: TRBV28
j_gene: TRBJ2-7
CDR3aa: CASSGSDRPSYEQYF

d_gene: TRBD2
v_gene: TRBV2
j_gene: TRBJ2-7
CDR3aa: CASSGGSGGTFEQYF

d_gene: TRBD1
v_gene: TRBV5-1
j_gene: TRBJ1-1
CDR3aa: CASTLVTGAQNTEAFF

d_gene: NA
v_gene: TRBV11-2
j_gene: TRBJ1-2
CDR3aa: CASSPVGGRRLYGYTF

d_gene: TRBD1
v_gene: TRBV11-2
j_gene: TRBJ1-3
CDR3aa: CASSLAQGSTGNTIYF

d_gene: NA
v_gene: TRBV9
j_gene: TRBJ2-5
CDR3aa: CASSAVGRAGEETQYF

d_gene: NA
v_gene: TRBV5-1
j_gene: TRBJ2-1
CDR3aa: CASSLSGTYNEQFF

d_gene: NA
v_gene: TRBV7-9
j_gene: TRBJ1-1
CDR3aa: CASSDGRDSFF